The next 21 T cell receptor beta chains were all read from a single sample in a study of CD4+ T cells in melanoma. Data came from immunoSEQ multiplex PCR; TCRdb stores just in-frame clones and leaves some out. Of roughly 50,000 clones detected, roughly 89% appear once; the ten largest clones hold 12%. Material for sequencing was peripheral blood. These receptors were collected from a human donor with melanoma.

This clone was seen once. The chain carries TRBV28 and TRBJ1-5, with D tentatively TRBD1 (5 bases). The CDR3 loop spans 19 amino acids. Trimming pared 3 bases from V and 2 bases from J, leaving 23 bases between. Per the germline V gene, CDR1 is MDHEN and CDR2 is SYDVKM. Here the CDR3 reads CASSFSILSQGGGNQPQHF. As DNA, the CDR3 is TGTGCCAGCAGTTTCTCAATTCTGAGCCAGGGAGGGGGCAATCAGCCCCAGCATTTT.

The V gene is TRBV27, the J gene TRBJ1-3; 7 bases fit TRBD1. CDR1 and CDR2 from the germline V gene are MNHEY and SMNVEV (reference sequence). V lost 3 bases to trimming and J lost 4 bases; unmatched junction nucleotides: 15. CDR3 length equals 18 residues. In DNA, the CDR3 is TGTGCCAGCAGTTTCCGAGGGCCGACAGGGCCTAAGGGAAACACCATATATTTT. Translating gives CASSFRGPTGPKGNTIYF.

This sequence joins TRBV7-9 and TRBJ1-2, with D perhaps TRBD1 (6 bases). Trimming pared 5 bases from V and 3 bases from J, leaving 16 bases between. The CDR3 consists of 15 residues. CDR1 is SEHNR and CDR2 is FQNEAQ in the germline V gene (reference sequence). CDR3 residues: CASSHLQGEDYGYTF. CDR3 sequence (DNA): TGTGCCAGCAGCCACTTACAGGGTGAGGACTATGGCTACACCTTC.

This clone is a singleton in its sample. The chain joins TRBV21-1 to TRBJ1-5; no DNA check was done on the table's D call, TRBD1. TRBV21-1 is flagged as a pseudogene. The CDR3 consists of 14 residues. This chain's CDR3 is CARGTGSVNQPQHF. The CDR3 bases are TGTGCCAGGGGGACAGGGTCGGTCAATCAGCCCCAGCATTTT.

CDR3 coding DNA: TGTGCCAGCAGTGAGGAGGCAGCAACCCTTTGGCAGTACTTC. This translates into CASSEEAATLWQYF. The chain has TRBV6-1 and TRBJ2-7, with a tentative D call TRBD2 (5 bases). V gave up 3 bases and J gave up 9 bases, with 18 bases separating them. CDR3 length: 14 residues. The germline V gene has CDR1 MNHNS and CDR2 SASEGT.

The V call is TRBV7-9, the J call TRBJ1-1; the match to TRBD1 covers 9 bases. The CDR3 is 13 residues long. Germline CDR1 is SEHNR and CDR2 is FQNEAQ (reference sequence). Trimming took 5 bases from V and 4 from J; bases not matched to a gene: 2. CDR3 region: CASSLTGGTEAFF. The CDR3 DNA is TGTGCCAGCAGCCTGACAGGGGGCACTGAAGCTTTCTTT.

This clone was seen once. The chain links TRBV4-1 to TRBJ1-1; D may be TRBD1 (5 bases). Germline CDR1 MGHRA, CDR2 YSYEKL. The CDR3 contains 14 residues. V lost 6 bases, J lost 1 base, and 12 bases lay in between. The CDR3 DNA is TGCGCCAGCAGTCGCCAAGACAGGAACACTGAAGCTTTCTTT. Translating it yields CASSRQDRNTEAFF.

V gene TRBV7-2 combines with J gene TRBJ2-3; D ambiguous. Germline loops: CDR1 SGHTA, CDR2 FQGNSA. CDR3 length equals 12 residues. Trimming took off 2 bases at V and 2 bases at J, with 2 bases between the two ends. CDR3 residues: CASSLYTDTQYF. CDR3 DNA: TGTGCCAGCAGCTTATACACAGATACGCAGTATTTT.

The V gene is TRBV5-1, the J gene TRBJ2-3; D uncertain. The V gene's germline CDR1 is SGHRS and CDR2 YFSETQ. Trimming pared 3 bases from V and 6 bases from J, leaving 11 bases between. The CDR3 spans 13 residues. This CDR3 reads CASSSGGVDTQYF. The CDR3 DNA sequence: TGCGCCAGCAGCTCAGGTGGGGTGGATACGCAGTATTTT.

The genes are TRBV6-5 and TRBJ2-2; TRBD2 matches at 14 bases. Germline loops: CDR1 MNHEY, CDR2 SVGAGI. This CDR3 is built from 15 residues. The ends lost 8 bases at V and 6 bases at J; junction bases unmatched: 5. CDR3 bases: TGTGCCAGCCAGACGACTAGCGGGGGGGCCGGGGAGCTGTTTTTT. Translation: CASQTTSGGAGELFF.

The chain is built from TRBV5-6 and TRBJ2-3; 12 bases line up with TRBD1. CDR1 SGHDT and CDR2 YYEEEE come from the germline V gene. After removal of 5 bases from V and 6 bases from J, the junction contained 7 bases not matched to a gene. This CDR3 is built from 15 residues. This CDR3 is CASRSGQGAGDTQYF. CDR3 nucleotides: TGTGCCAGCAGGTCGGGACAGGGGGCCGGGGATACGCAGTATTTT. Combining the CDR3 with reference TRBV5-6 and TRBJ2-3 gives the whole variable domain DAGVTQSPTHLIKTRGQQVTLRCSPKSGHDTVSWYQQALGQGPQFIFQYYEEEERQRGNFPDRFSGHQFPNYSSELNVNALLLGDSALYLCASRSGQGAGDTQYFGPGTRLTVL.

J is TRBJ2-7 and V is TRBV20-1; D not resolved. The germline V and J ends were trimmed by 5 bases and 0 bases, with 5 bases remaining between them. Germline V gene data show CDR1 as DFQATT and CDR2 as SNEGSKA (reference sequence). This CDR3 spans 11 amino acids. CDR3 DNA: TGCAGTGCTGGGCACTCCTACGAGCAGTACTTC. Translation: CSAGHSYEQYF.

The J gene is TRBJ1-5, the V gene TRBV27; D unclear. Deletions cut 0 bases from V and 8 bases from J, with 8 bases between. The germline gives CDR1 MNHEY, CDR2 SMNVEV (reference sequence). The CDR3 is made up of 13 amino acids. The CDR3 nucleotides read TGTGCCAGCAGTTTATCGACGAGCAAGCCCCAGCATTTT. The encoded protein is CASSLSTSKPQHF.

This clone came up a few times. The chain employs TRBV9 and TRBJ2-7; tentatively, D is TRBD1 (5 bases). CDR3 length: 19 amino acids. Trimming took 0 bases from V and 4 from J, leaving 26 bases between them. Germline loops: CDR1 SGDLS, CDR2 YYNGEE. This CDR3 reads CASSVADIIGPPPNYEQYF. The CDR3 region has the DNA TGTGCCAGCAGCGTAGCGGACATAATCGGGCCTCCCCCAAATTACGAGCAGTACTTC.

The J gene is TRBJ2-7, the V gene TRBV6-6, with TRBD1 matching 8 bases. This CDR3 contains 14 residues. Per the germline V gene, CDR1 is MNHNY and CDR2 is SVGAGI (reference sequence). V lost 4 bases and J lost 2; bases outside the gene matches: 4. This CDR3 reads CASSSAGGPYEQYF. CDR3 DNA: TGTGCCAGCAGTTCGGCAGGGGGCCCCTACGAGCAGTACTTC.

The genes are TRBV11-2 and TRBJ2-5, with 10 bases identical to TRBD1. V shed 1 base, J shed 5 bases, and the junction held 4 bases outside the gene matches. The length of the CDR3 is 15 residues. The V gene's germline CDR1 is SGHAT and CDR2 FQNNGV. CDR3 amino acids: CASSLGDRGRETQYF. The CDR3 DNA sequence: TGTGCCAGCAGCTTAGGTGACAGGGGGCGCGAGACCCAGTACTTC.

V and J are TRBV28 and TRBJ2-1; D gene ambiguous. Deletions cut 7 bases from V and 12 bases from J, with 22 bases between. The CDR3 consists of 14 residues. Germline CDR1 and CDR2: MDHEN and SYDVKM. The CDR3 bases are TGTGCCAGCACCCTGACGGGTGTCGGTTTTGGGCAGTTCTTC. It codes for CASTLTGVGFGQFF.

The gene calls are TRBV14 and TRBJ1-1; D perhaps matches TRBD1 (6 bases). Germline V gene lookup returns CDR1 SGHDN and CDR2 FVKESK. Trimming took 5 bases from V and 1 from J, leaving 8 bases between them. The CDR3 is 13 amino acids. The CDR3, as DNA: TGTGCCAGCAGCTGGGGACAGAACACTGAAGCTTTCTTT. It translates to CASSWGQNTEAFF.

J is TRBJ1-5 and V is TRBV6-6; TRBD1 might be the D (6 bases). This CDR3 spans 15 amino acids. V was trimmed by 8 bases and J by 0 bases, leaving 14 bases between them. From germline, CDR1 is MNHNY and CDR2 SVGAGI (reference sequence). The CDR3, as DNA: TGTGCCAGCGAGAGGACAGCCTATAGCAATCAGCCCCAGCATTTT. Its protein is CASERTAYSNQPQHF.

This clone was seen once. The genes are TRBV18 and TRBJ2-2; 9 bases are shared with TRBD1. V lost 2 bases to trimming and J lost 1 base; unmatched junction nucleotides: 2. The CDR3 totals 16 residues. In germline, CDR1 is KGHSH, CDR2 LQKENI. The CDR3 sequence is CASSPRQGGNTGELFF. CDR3 DNA: TGTGCCAGCTCACCAAGACAGGGGGGGAACACCGGGGAGCTGTTTTTT.

The chain couples TRBV10-3 to TRBJ2-7; 10 bases line up with TRBD1. This CDR3 region has 16 residues. The V gene end was trimmed by 3 bases and the J gene end by 6 bases; junction bases not matched to a gene: 11. Germline loops: CDR1 ENHRY, CDR2 SYGVKD. The CDR3 DNA sequence: TGTGCCATCAGTGATCGACCGGGACAGGGGTTGGGCGAGCAGTACTTC. This translates into CAISDRPGQGLGEQYF.